Reported below is one T cell receptor beta chain. The treatment is: oral pan-JAK inhibitor, 5-10 mg twice daily. This entry comes from a study of CD8+ T cells in alopecia areata. After isolation, RNA underwent reverse transcription to generate cDNA as the sequencing template. The data were produced by immunoSEQ multiplex PCR, yet TCRdb's version contains in-frame clones alone and is incomplete. The sample includes about 140,000 clones, 50% to 65% of them seen just once. There are 14 residues in the CDR3. In germline, CDR1 is SGHTA, CDR2 FQGNSA. Trimming took off 3 bases at V and 7 bases at J, with 12 bases between the two ends.

The input for sequencing was CD8+ T cells sorted from blood, taken at week 4, from a patient treated with tofacitinib. The sequence was collected from a human donor with alopecia areata. The rearrangement links TRBV7-2 to TRBJ1-4, with D tentatively TRBD1 (6 bases). For the CDR3, the DNA is TGTGCCAGCAGCTTTTCGGGGGCGCTTGAAAAACTGTTTTTT. Its protein product is CASSFSGALEKLFF.